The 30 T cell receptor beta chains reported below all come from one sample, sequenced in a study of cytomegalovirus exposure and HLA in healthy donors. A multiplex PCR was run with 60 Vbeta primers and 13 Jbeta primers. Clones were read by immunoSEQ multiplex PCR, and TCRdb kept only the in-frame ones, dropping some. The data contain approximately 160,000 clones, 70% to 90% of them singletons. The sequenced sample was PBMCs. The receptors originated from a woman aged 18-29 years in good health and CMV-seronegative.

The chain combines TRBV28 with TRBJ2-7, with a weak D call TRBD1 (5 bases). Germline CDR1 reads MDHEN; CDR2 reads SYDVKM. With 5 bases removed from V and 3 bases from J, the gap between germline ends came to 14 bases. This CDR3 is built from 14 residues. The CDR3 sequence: CASSEQVSIYEQYF. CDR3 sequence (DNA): TGTGCCAGCAGTGAACAGGTATCAATCTACGAGCAGTACTTC.

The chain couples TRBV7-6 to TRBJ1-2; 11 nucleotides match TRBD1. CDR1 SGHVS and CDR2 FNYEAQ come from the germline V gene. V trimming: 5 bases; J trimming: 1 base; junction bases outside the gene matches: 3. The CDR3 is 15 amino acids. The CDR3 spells CASSPDRGHNYGYTF. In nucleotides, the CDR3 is TGTGCCAGCAGCCCGGACAGGGGGCATAACTATGGCTACACCTTC.

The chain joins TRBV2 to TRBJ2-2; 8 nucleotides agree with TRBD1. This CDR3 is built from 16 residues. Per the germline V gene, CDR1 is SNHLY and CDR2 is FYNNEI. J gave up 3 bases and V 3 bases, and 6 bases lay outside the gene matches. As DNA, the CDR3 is TGTGCCAGCAGTGACCCCGGGACAGGCTACACCGGGGAGCTGTTTTTT. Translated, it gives CASSDPGTGYTGELFF.

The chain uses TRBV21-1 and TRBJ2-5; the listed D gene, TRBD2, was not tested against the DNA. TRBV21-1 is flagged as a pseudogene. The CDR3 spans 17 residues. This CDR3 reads CASSSGLAGGPPETQYF. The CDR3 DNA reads TGTGCCAGCAGCTCAGGACTAGCGGGAGGGCCCCCCGAGACCCAGTACTTC.

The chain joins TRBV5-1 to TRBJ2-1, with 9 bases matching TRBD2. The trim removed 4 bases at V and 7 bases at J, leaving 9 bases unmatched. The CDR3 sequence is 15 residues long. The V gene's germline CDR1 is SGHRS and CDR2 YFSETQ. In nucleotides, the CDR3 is TGCGCCAGCAGCGCTAGCGGGGCTCGTAATAATGAGCAGTTCTTC. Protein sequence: CASSASGARNNEQFF.

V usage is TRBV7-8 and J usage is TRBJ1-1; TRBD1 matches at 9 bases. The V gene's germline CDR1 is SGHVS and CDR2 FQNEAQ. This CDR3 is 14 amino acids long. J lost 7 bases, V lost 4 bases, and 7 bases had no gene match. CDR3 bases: TGTGCCAGCAGCTCGGGGACAGGGTCGGTTGAAGCTTTCTTT. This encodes CASSSGTGSVEAFF.

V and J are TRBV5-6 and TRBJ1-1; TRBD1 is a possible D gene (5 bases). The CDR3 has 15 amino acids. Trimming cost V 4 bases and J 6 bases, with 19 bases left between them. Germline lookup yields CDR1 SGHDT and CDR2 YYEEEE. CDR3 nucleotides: TGTGCCAGCAGCGGTACCGGGACTCCTGTGGCTGAAGCTTTCTTT. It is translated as CASSGTGTPVAEAFF.

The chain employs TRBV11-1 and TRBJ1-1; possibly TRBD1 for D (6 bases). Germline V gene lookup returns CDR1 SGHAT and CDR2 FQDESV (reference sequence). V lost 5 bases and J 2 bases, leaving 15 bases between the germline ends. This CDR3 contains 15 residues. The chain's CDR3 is CASSGMDSGNTEAFF. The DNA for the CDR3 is TGTGCCAGCAGCGGTATGGACAGCGGAAACACTGAAGCTTTCTTT.

The CDR3, as DNA: TGTGCCAGCAGCGCCTCAGGGAACCCAAATGAAAAACTGTTTTTT. Its protein product is CASSASGNPNEKLFF. The gene calls are TRBV9 and TRBJ1-4; possible D gene TRBD1, 5 bases. Looked up from germline, CDR1 is SGDLS and CDR2 is YYNGEE. Deletions cut 3 bases from V and 5 bases from J, with 14 bases between. The CDR3 runs 15 residues.

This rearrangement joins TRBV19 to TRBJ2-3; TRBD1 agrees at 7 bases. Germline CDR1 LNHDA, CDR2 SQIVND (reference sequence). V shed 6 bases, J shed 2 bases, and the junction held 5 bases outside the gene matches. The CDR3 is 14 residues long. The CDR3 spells CASRSGTVTDTQYF. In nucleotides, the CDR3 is TGTGCCAGTAGATCCGGGACAGTCACAGATACGCAGTATTTT.

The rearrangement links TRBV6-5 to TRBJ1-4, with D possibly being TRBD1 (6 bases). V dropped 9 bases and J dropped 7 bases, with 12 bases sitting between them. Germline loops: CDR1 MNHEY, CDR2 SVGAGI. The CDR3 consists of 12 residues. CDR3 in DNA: TGTGCCAGTTACAGGGTCGGTGAAAAACTGTTTTTT. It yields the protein CASYRVGEKLFF.

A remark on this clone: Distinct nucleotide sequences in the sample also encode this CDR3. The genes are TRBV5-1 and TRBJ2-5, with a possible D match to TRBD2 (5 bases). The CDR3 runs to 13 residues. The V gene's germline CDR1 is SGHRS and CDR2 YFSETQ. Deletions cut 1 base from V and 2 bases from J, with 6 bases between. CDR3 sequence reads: CASSLSGQETQYF. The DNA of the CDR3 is TGCGCCAGCAGCTTGAGCGGACAAGAGACCCAGTACTTC. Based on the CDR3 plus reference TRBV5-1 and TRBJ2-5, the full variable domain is KAGVTQTPRYLIKTRGQQVTLSCSPISGHRSVSWYQQTPGQGLQFLFEYFSETQRNKGNFPGRFSGRQFSNSRSEMNVSTLELGDSALYLCASSLSGQETQYFGPGTRLLVL.

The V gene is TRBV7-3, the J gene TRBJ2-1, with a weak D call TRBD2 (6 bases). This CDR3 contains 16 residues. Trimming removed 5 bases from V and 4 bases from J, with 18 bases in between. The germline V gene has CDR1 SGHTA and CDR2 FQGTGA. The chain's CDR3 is CASSPRGGELYNEQFF. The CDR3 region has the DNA TGTGCCAGCAGCCCCCGAGGCGGGGAACTATACAATGAGCAGTTCTTC.

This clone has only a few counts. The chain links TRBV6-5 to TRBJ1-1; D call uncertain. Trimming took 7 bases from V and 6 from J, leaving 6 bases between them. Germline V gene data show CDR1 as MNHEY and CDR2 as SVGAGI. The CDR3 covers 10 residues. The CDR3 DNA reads TGTGCCAGCAAAGGAGCTGAAGCTTTCTTT. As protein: CASKGAEAFF.

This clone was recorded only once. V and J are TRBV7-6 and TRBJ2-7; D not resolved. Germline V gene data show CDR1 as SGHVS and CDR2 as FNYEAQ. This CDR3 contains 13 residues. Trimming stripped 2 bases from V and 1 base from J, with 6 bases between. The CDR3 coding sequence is TGTGCCAGCAGCTTACACAGTTCCTACGAGCAGTACTTC. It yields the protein CASSLHSSYEQYF.

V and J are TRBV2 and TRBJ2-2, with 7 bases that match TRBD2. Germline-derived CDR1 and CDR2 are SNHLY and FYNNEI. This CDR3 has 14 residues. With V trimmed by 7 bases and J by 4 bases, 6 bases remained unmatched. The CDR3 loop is CASIGGDPTGELFF. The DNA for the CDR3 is TGTGCCAGCATTGGGGGGGACCCCACCGGGGAGCTGTTTTTT.

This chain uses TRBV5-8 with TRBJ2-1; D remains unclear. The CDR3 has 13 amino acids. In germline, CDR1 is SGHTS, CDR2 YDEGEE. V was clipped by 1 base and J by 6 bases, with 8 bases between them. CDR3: CASSLFGSNEQFF. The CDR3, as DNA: TGTGCCAGCAGCTTGTTCGGGTCCAATGAGCAGTTCTTC.

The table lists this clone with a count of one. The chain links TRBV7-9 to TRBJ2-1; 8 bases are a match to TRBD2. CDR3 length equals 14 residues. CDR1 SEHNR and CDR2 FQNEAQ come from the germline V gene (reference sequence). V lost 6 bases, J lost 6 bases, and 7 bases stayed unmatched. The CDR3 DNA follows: TGTGCCAGCAGGAATTCGGGGGGGGGCAATGAGCAGTTCTTC. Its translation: CASRNSGGGNEQFF.

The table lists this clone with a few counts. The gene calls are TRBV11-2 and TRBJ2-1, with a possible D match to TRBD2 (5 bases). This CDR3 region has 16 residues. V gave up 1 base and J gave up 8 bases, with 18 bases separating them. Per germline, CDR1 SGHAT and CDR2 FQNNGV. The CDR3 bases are TGTGCCAGCAGCTTAGGGCTCGACCCGCGGGTTTATGAGCAGTTCTTC. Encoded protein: CASSLGLDPRVYEQFF.

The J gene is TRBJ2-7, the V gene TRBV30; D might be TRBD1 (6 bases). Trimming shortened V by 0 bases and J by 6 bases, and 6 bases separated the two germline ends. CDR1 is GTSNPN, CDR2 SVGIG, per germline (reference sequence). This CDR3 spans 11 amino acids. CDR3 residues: CAWSVQGEQYF. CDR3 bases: TGTGCCTGGAGTGTACAGGGCGAGCAGTACTTC.

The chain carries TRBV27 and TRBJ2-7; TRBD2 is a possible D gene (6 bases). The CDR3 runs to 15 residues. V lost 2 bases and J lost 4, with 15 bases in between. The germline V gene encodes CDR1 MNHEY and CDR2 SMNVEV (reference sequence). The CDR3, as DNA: TGTGCCAGCAGTTTAAGGCTAGCCGGGGGATACGAGCAGTACTTC. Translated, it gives CASSLRLAGGYEQYF.

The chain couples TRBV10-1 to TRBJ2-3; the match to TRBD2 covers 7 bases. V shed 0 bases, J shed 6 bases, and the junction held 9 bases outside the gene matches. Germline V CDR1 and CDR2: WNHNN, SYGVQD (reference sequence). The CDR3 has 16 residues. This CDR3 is CASSESWGGDIDTQYF. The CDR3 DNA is TGCGCCAGCAGTGAGTCGTGGGGAGGGGATATCGATACGCAGTATTTT.

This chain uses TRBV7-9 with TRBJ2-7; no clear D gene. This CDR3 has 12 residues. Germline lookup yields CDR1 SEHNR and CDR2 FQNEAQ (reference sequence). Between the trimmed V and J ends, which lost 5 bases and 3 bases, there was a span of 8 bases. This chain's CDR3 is CASSRDIYEQYF. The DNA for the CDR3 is TGTGCCAGCAGCCGCGACATCTACGAGCAGTACTTC.

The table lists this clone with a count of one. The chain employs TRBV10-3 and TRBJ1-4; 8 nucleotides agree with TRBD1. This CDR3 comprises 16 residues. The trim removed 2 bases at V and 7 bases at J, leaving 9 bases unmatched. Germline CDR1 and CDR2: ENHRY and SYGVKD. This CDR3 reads CAISEGPGQGIEKLFF. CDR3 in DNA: TGTGCCATCAGTGAGGGTCCCGGACAGGGTATTGAAAAACTGTTTTTT.

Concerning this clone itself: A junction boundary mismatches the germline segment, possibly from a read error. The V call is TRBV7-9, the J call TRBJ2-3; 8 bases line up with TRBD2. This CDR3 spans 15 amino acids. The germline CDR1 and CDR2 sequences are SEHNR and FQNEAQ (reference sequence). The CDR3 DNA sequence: TGTTCCAGCAGCCCATCGGGGGGGCCGGCAGATACGCAGTATTTT. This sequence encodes CSSSPSGGPADTQYF.

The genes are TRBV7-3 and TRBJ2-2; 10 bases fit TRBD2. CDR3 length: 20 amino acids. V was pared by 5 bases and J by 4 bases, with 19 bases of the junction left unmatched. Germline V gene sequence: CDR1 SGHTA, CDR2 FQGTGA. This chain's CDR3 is CASSAGPGLAPPGGTGELFF. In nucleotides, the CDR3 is TGTGCCAGCAGCGCCGGGCCGGGACTAGCGCCCCCGGGGGGCACCGGGGAGCTGTTTTTT.

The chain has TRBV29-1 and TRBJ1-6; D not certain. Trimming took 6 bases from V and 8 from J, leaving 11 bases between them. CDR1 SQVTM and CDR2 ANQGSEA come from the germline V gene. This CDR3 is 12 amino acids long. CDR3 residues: CSVRFADSPLHF. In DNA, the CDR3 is TGCAGCGTCCGGTTTGCGGATTCACCCCTCCACTTT.

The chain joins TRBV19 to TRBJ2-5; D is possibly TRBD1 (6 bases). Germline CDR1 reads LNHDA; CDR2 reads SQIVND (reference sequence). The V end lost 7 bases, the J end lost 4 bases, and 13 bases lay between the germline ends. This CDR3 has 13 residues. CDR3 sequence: CASNSGGAETQYF. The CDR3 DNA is TGTGCCAGTAATAGTGGGGGCGCAGAGACCCAGTACTTC.

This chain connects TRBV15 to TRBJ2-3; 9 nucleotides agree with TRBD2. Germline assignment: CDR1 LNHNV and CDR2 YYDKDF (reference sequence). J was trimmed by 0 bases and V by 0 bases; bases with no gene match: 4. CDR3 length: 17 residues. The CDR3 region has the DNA TGTGCCACCAGCAGAGATCATGCGGGGGGGAGCACAGATACGCAGTATTTT. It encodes CATSRDHAGGSTDTQYF.

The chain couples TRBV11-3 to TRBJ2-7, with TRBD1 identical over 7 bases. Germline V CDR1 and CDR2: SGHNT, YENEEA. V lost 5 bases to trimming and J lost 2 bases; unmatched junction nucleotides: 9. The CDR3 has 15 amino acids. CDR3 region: CASSPQGGQPYEQYF. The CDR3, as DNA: TGTGCCAGCAGCCCTCAAGGGGGCCAACCCTACGAGCAGTACTTC. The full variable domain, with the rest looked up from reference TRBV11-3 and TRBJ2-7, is EAGVVQSPRYKIIEKKQPVAFWCNPISGHNTLYWYLQNLGQGPELLIRYENEEAVDDSQLPKDRFSAERLKGVDSTLKIQPAELGDSAVYLCASSPQGGQPYEQYFGPGTRLTVT.